This TCR beta chain was identified during a study of human T cells and chemical hapten exposure (dated by TCRdb to the early 2020s). The study in broad terms: For sensitization, 2% DPC in acetone was applied to an approximately 2 cm by approximately 2 cm area of upper inner arm skin. Blood was sampled from patients pre-sensitization (week 0) and at 2, 6 and about 24 weeks after DPC sensitization. Patients additionally received weekly therapeutic DPC doses to the scalp throughout the roughly 25-week study period. This study followed changes in the peripheral blood TCR repertoire in vivo during primary and secondary sensitization of alopecia patients to the hapten diphenylcyclopropenone (DPC). Patch testing was done on the upper back using Finn chambers containing 0.01% DPC, and results were scored after 6 days according to International Contact Dermatitis Research Group standards. Under 30 alopecia patients gave blood for TCR sequencing at one to four time points (pre-sensitization, 2, 6 and 24 weeks). Libraries were pooled for sequencing, and variation in per-sample TCR yields was attributed mainly to small differences in library volumes within the pool. Alopecia areata with under or over 50% scalp involvement, alopecia totalis and alopecia universalis were represented in the patient cohort, which was mostly female. What the study reported, not specific to this receptor: The number of PT1 expanded TCRs positively correlated with patch test score, significant at thresholds 8, 16 and 32 but not 4. After repeated subsampling, the strength of the expansion versus patch-test correlation and the threshold at which it became significant changed. Compared with pre-sensitization or healthy control sets, expanded TCRs formed significantly more large CDR3 similarity clusters, which is consistent with antigen-driven responses. Alopecia, a presumed autoimmune disease, was present in all patients, so the immune response of the patients might differ from that of healthy individuals. No change with DPC sensitization was found in the number of TCRs above 1 in 1000 frequency, and no evidence of global repertoire structure alterations was found.

The intended sense of this specimen's time point label: patch test 3, about 24 weeks after DPC sensitization. The sample's treatment or condition label, decoded: therapeutic diphenylcyclopropenone sensitization with weekly scalp DPC. At each patch-test visit, blood was drawn before the patch test was applied. Eligible patients were aged 18 to 70, diagnosed with alopecia, deemed suitable for DPC therapy, and excluded if pregnant. Unfractionated whole blood was collected in Tempus Blood RNA tubes, and total RNA was extracted from that blood. Library preparation used RACE. For sequencing, a NextSeq 500 was employed. Library preparation attached unique molecular identifiers to individual cDNA molecules for quantitative, reproducible TCR counting. From each blood RNA sample, both TCR alpha and TCR beta chains were sequenced. The original methods were these. The median number of TCRs per sample was around 96,000, ranging from about 23,224 to 750,000. The Decombinator software suite was used to annotate the V, J and CDR3 of the TCR reads. For the PS versus PT1 abundance plots, all samples were subsampled to the same number of TCRs (28,000). Expanded TCRs were defined as absent before sensitization and observed at least eight times at the 2-week time point. The public reads were run again by TCRdb, first through fastp at Q25 and then through MiXCR, and only productive beta chains were kept. Each CDR3 protein appears once, grouped with its most common genes and DNA. TCRdb, rather than the study authors, made the V and J calls. The sample records 100,000 or so distinct CDR3 sequences, less than 45% of which are singletons. The ten largest clones add up to more than 2.5% of the sample.

This clonotype is medium-sized (0.01 to 0.1%) in terms of sample share. Its antigen remains undetermined. No qualities accompany the bases; no much larger clone lies one base away. At the junction V is shortened by 5 bases and J by 5 bases, with 19 bases in between. The CDR3, cysteine through phenylalanine, is 16 amino acids long. Only CDR3 DNA is held: 48 bases, read in frame from base 1. From a lookup of the germline V gene, CDR1 and CDR2 are SGHTA and FQGTGA. The TCR comes from a man in his forties with alopecia areata. Some clones in this sample may be carry-over from other donors' samples. The specimen comprised whole blood, sampled in connection with sensitization to the hapten diphenylcyclopropenone (DPC). The chain is made from TRBV7-3 and TRBJ2-1; the D gene may be TRBD1 or TRBD2, since each aligns over 5 bases. The CDR3 has the sequence CASSPSGDGPDNEQFF. The nucleotides are TGTGCCAGCAGCCCAAGTGGGGACGGGCCTGACAATGAGCAGTTCTTC.